One sample yielded the 13 T cell receptor beta chains listed below, sequenced in a study of T cells expressing NK-cell markers. TCRdb reworked the 5' RACE reads into one entry per CDR3 protein, no DNA. The data include about 550,000 distinct CDR3 sequences; the top ten clones carry roughly 3.6%. Input material: blood T cells: a sorted CD56 or NKG2C T cell subset, CD4+ or CD8+ T cells, or bulk PBMC T cells (not recorded which). Source of these receptors: a young man in good health.

The chain has TRBV15 and TRBJ2-3; with no DNA, the TCRdb D assignment of TRBD2 cannot be verified. Germline V lookup: CDR1 LNHNV, CDR2 YYDKDF (reference sequence). This CDR3 spans 16 amino acids. The CDR3 reads CATSRSLSGLTDTQYF.

V gene TRBV5-1 combines with J gene TRBJ1-1; without DNA, the TCRdb call of TRBD1 cannot be checked. The CDR3 length is 17 residues. Germline loops: CDR1 SGHRS, CDR2 YFSETQ. The CDR3 sequence is CASSIGISDRVNTEAFF.

The V gene is TRBV27, the J gene TRBJ2-7; lacking DNA, the TRBD1 call made by TCRdb goes unchecked. Germline lookup yields CDR1 MNHEY and CDR2 SMNVEV (reference sequence). This CDR3 spans 14 amino acids. The CDR3 spells CASSVSGTVYEQYF.

V is TRBV6-5 and J is TRBJ2-2; TCRdb's D gene call, TRBD2, goes unchecked for lack of DNA. The germline gives CDR1 MNHEY, CDR2 SVGAGI. The CDR3 spans 15 residues. The CDR3 reads CASTSASAYTGELFF.

The chain carries TRBV6-1 and TRBJ1-5; TCRdb proposes TRBD1, but this gene call is untestable without DNA. CDR1 is MNHNS, CDR2 SASEGT, per germline. The CDR3 is made up of 14 amino acids. Here the CDR3 reads CALGGQGASQPQHF.

The chain has TRBV29-1 and TRBJ2-5; with no DNA, the TCRdb D assignment of TRBD1 cannot be verified. Looked up from germline, CDR1 is SQVTM and CDR2 is ANQGSEA. This CDR3 contains 15 residues. The CDR3: CSVDRQVGIGETQYF.

This chain links TRBV7-2 with TRBJ2-1; TCRdb reports TRBD2, a call that lacks DNA to check it against. Looked up from germline, CDR1 is SGHTA and CDR2 is FQGNSA. The CDR3 consists of 15 residues. CDR3 residues: CASSPGLAGTDEQFF.

The CDR3 here is CASSRAGTLVEKLFF. This sequence joins TRBV7-2 and TRBJ1-4; TCRdb picks TRBD1, but there is no DNA to check that call. CDR3 length equals 15 residues. Looked up from germline, CDR1 is SGHTA and CDR2 is FQGNSA.

J is TRBJ2-3 and V is TRBV4-1; TCRdb's D gene call, TRBD1, goes unchecked for lack of DNA. This CDR3 is 16 amino acids long. Germline loops: CDR1 MGHRA, CDR2 YSYEKL. The CDR3 protein is CASSPRGTPNTDTQYF.

The chain recombines TRBV4-3 with TRBJ2-1. Germline-derived CDR1 and CDR2 are LGHNA and YSLEER. CDR3 length: 13 residues. CDR3 sequence reads: CASSQDPATRAFF.

The chain has TRBV7-2 and TRBJ1-1; TCRdb picks TRBD1, but there is no DNA to check that call. Germline lookup yields CDR1 SGHTA and CDR2 FQGNSA. CDR3 length: 15 residues. This CDR3 is CASSSPRGRNTEAFF.

The chain combines TRBV6-1 with TRBJ2-1; checking the TCRdb D call of TRBD2 is not possible without DNA. The CDR3 runs 15 residues. CDR1 is MNHNS, CDR2 SASEGT, per germline. CDR3 sequence reads: CASIRGASGSYEQFF.

V and J are TRBV28 and TRBJ2-3; TCRdb's assignment of TRBD2 cannot be checked, as there is no DNA. The CDR3 has 16 residues. Germline CDR1 MDHEN, CDR2 SYDVKM. This CDR3 reads CASSLLRASGTDTQYF.